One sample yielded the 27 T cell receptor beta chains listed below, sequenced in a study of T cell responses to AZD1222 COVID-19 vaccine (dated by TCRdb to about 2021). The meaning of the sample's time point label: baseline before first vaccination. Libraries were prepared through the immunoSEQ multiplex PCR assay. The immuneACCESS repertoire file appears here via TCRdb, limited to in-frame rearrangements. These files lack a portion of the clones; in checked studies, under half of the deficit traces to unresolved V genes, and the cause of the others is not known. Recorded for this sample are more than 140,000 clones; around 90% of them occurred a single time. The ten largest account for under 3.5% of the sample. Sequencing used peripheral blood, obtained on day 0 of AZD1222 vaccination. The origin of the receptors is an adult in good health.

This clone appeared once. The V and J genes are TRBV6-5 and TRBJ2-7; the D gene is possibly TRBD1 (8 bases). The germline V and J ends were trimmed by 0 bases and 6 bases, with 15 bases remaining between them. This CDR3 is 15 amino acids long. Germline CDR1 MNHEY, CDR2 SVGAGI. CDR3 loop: CASSYSTGERGEQYF. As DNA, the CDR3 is TGTGCCAGCAGTTACTCGACAGGGGAGCGGGGCGAGCAGTACTTC.

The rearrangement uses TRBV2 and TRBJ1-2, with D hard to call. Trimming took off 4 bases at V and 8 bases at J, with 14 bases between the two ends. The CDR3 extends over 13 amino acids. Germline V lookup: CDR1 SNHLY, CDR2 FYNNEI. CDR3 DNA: TGTGCCAGCAGTGGGGGTTTCCGAGGGGGCTACACCTTC. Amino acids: CASSGGFRGGYTF.

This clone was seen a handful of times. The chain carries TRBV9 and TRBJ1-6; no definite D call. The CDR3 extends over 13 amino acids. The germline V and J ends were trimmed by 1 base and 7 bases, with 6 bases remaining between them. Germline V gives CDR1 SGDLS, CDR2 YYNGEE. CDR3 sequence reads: CASSVKGNSPLHF. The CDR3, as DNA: TGTGCCAGCAGCGTAAAAGGCAATTCACCCCTCCACTTT.

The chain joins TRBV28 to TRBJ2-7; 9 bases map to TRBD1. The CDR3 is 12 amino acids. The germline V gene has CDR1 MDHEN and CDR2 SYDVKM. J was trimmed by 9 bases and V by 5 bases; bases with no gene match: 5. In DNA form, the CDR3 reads TGTGCCAGCAGTCCCGGACAGGGGTGGCAGTACTTC. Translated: CASSPGQGWQYF.

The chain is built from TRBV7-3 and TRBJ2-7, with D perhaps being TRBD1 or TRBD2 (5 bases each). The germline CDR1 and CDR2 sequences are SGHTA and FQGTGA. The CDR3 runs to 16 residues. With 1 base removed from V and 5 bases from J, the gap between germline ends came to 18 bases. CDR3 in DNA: TGTGCCAGCAGCTTAAACCCGGCGAGGGGACGGCACGAGCAGTACTTC. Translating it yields CASSLNPARGRHEQYF.

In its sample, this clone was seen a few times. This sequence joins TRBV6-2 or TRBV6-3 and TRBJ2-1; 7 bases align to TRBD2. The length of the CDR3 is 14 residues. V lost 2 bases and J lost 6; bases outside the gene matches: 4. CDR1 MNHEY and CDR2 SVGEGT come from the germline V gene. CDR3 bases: TGTGCCAGCAGTTACCGGGGAGGGATCAATGAGCAGTTCTTC. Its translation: CASSYRGGINEQFF.

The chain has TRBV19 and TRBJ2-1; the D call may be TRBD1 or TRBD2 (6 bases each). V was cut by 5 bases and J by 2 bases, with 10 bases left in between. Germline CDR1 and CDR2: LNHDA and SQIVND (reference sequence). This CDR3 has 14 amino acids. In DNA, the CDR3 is TGTGCCAGTAGTTTTGGGGGGCCCTACAATGAGCAGTTCTTC. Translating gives CASSFGGPYNEQFF. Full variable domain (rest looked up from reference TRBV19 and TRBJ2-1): DGGITQSPKYLFRKEGQNVTLSCEQNLNHDAMYWYRQDPGQGLRLIYYSQIVNDFQKGDIAEGYSVSREKKESFPLTVTSAQKNPTAFYLCASSFGGPYNEQFFGPGTRLTVL.

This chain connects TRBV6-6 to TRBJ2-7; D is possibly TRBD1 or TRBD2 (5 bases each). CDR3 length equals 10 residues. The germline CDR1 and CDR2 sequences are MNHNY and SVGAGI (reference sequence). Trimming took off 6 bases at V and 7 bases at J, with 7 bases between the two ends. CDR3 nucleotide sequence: TGTGCCAGCAGGGGACCGGAGCAGTACTTC. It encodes CASRGPEQYF.

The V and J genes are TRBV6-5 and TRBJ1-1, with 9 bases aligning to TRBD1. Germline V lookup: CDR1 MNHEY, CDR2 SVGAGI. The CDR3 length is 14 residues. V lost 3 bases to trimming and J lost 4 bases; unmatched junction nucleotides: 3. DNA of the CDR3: TGTGCCAGCAGTTATGGGACAGGGTCCACTGAAGCTTTCTTT. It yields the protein CASSYGTGSTEAFF.

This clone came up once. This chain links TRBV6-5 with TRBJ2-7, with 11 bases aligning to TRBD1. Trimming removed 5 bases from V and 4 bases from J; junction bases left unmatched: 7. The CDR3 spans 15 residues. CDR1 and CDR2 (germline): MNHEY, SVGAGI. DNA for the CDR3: TGTGCCAGCAGTCTAACGGGACAGGGGGATTACGAGCAGTACTTC. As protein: CASSLTGQGDYEQYF.

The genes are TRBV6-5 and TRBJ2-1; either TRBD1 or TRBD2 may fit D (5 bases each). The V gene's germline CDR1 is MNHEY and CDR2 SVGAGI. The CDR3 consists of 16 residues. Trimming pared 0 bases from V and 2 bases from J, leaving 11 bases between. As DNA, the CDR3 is TGTGCCAGCAGTTACTCCGGGACCGTCGCCTACAATGAGCAGTTCTTC. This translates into CASSYSGTVAYNEQFF.

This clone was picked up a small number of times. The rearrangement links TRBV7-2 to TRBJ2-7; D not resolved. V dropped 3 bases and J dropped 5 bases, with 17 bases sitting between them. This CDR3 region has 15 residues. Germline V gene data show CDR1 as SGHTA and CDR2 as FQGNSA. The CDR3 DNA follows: TGTGCCAGCAGCTTCCTTGGCGCATTAAATGACGAGCAGTACTTC. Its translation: CASSFLGALNDEQYF. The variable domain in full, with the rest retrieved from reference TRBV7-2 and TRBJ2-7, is GAGVSQSPSNKVTEKGKDVELRCDPISGHTALYWYRQSLGQGLEFLIYFQGNSAPDKSGLPSDRFSAERTGGSVSTLTIQRTQQEDSAVYLCASSFLGALNDEQYFGPGTRLTVT.

CDR3 region: CASSSGQGVWEQYF. Written as DNA, the CDR3 is TGTGCCAGTAGTAGCGGACAGGGGGTCTGGGAGCAGTACTTC. The chain joins TRBV19 to TRBJ2-7; 10 bases match TRBD1. Germline CDR1 and CDR2: LNHDA and SQIVND (reference sequence). Unmatched junction bases numbered 7, after V lost 4 bases and J lost 7 bases. This CDR3 has 14 amino acids.

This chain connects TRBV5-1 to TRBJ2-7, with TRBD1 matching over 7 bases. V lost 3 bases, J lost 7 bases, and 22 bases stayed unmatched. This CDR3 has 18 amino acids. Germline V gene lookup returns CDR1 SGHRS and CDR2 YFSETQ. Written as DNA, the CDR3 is TGCGCCAGCAGCTCCGGGACAGAATTCTACGCCCCCCTAAGGGAGCAGTACTTC. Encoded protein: CASSSGTEFYAPLREQYF.

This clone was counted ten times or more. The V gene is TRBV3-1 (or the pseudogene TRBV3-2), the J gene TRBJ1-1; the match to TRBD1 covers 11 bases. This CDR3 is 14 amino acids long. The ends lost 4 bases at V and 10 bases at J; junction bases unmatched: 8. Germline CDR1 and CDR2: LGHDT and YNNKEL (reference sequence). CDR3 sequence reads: CASSPRTGGRGAFF. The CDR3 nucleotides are TGTGCCAGCAGCCCGCGGACAGGGGGCCGTGGAGCTTTCTTT.

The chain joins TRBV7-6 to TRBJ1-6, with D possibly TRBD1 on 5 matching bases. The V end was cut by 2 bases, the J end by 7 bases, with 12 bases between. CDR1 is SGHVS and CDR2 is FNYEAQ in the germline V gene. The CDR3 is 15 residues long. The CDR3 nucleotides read TGTGCCAGCAGCTTATCGCTGGCAGGGAATTCACCCCTCCACTTT. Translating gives CASSLSLAGNSPLHF.

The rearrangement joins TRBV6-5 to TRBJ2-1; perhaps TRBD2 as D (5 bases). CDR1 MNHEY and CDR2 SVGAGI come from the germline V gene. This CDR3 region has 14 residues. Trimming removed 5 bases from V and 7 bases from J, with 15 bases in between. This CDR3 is CASSISGGGNEQFF. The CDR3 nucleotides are TGTGCCAGCAGTATATCAGGAGGTGGGAATGAGCAGTTCTTC.

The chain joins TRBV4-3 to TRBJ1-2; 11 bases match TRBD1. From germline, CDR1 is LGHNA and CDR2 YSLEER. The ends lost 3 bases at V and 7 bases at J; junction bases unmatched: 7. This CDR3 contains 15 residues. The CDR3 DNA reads TGCGCCAGCAGCCAGGATGGACAGGGGGCTTTTGGCTACACCTTC. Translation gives CASSQDGQGAFGYTF.

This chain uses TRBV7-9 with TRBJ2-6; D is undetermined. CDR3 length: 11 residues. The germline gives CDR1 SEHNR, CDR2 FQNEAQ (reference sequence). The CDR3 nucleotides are TGTGCTCCCGGAGGGGCCAACGTCCTGACTTTC. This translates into CAPGGANVLTF.

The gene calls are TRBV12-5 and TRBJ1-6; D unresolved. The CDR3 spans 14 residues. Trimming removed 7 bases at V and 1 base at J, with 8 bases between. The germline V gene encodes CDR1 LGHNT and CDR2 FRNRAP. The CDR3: CASERLSYNSPLHF. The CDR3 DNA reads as TGTGCTAGTGAAAGGTTATCCTATAATTCACCCCTCCACTTT.

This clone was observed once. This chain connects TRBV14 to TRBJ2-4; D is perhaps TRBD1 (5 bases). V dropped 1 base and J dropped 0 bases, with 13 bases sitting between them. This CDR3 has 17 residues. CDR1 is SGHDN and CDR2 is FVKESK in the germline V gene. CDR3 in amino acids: CASSQAFWGQAKNIQYF. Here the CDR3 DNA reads TGTGCCAGCAGCCAAGCGTTTTGGGGCCAAGCCAAAAACATTCAGTACTTC.

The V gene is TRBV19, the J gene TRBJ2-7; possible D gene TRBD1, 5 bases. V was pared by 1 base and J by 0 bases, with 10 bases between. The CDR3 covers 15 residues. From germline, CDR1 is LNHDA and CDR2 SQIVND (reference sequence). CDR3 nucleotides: TGTGCCAGTAGTATAGCAGGGTCCAGCTCCTACGAGCAGTACTTC. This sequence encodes CASSIAGSSSYEQYF.

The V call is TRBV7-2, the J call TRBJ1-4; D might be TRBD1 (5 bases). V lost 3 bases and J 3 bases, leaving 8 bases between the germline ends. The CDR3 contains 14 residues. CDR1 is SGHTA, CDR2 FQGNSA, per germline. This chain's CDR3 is CASSFGASNEKLFF. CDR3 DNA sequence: TGTGCCAGCAGCTTCGGGGCGTCTAATGAAAAACTGTTTTTT.

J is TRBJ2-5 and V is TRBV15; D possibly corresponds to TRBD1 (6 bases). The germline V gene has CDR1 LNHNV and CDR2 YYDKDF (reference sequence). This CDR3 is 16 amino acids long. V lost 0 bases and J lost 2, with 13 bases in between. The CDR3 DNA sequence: TGTGCCACCAGCAGAGATGGCCCAGGGGTTCAAGAGACCCAGTACTTC. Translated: CATSRDGPGVQETQYF.

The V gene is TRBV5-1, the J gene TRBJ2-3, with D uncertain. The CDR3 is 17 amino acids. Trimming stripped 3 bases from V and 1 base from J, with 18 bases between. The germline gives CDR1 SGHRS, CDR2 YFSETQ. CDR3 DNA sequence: TGCGCCAGCAGCTCACTTCGGGTGGAAATGGGCACAGATACGCAGTATTTT. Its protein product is CASSSLRVEMGTDTQYF.

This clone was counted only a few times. The CDR3 protein is CASSSSGSSYEQYF. CDR3 nucleotide sequence: TGCGCCAGCAGTTCTAGCGGGAGCTCCTACGAGCAGTACTTC. J is TRBJ2-7 and V is TRBV10-2, with 10 positions matching TRBD2. The CDR3 has 14 amino acids. Germline V lookup: CDR1 WSHSY, CDR2 SAAADI. Trimming took 5 bases from V and 0 from J; bases not matched to a gene: 1.

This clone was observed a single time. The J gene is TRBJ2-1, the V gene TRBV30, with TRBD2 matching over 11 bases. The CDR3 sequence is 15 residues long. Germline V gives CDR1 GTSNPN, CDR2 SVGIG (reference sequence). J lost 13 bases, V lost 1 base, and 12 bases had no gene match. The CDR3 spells CAWSGLAGSRSPQFF. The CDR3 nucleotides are TGTGCCTGGAGTGGACTAGCGGGGTCTCGTAGCCCCCAGTTCTTC.